These T cell receptor beta chains were read from a single sample in a study of shared clonotypes between healthy human individuals. Libraries were prepared by immunoSEQ multiplex PCR; TCRdb keeps only in-frame clonotypes and omits some of them. The sample records around 2,000,000 clones, roughly 95% being singletons. Input material: naive CD8+ T cells sorted from blood. Every receptor here comes from a man aged 18-30 years in good health. Each CDR3 is given with its conserved first and last residue. D genes are given only for firm matches. Clone size is shown for a subset of rows, as once, few, many or a class of expanded clone.

TRBJ2-7 TRBV5-6 - - CASSDGRDNRYEQYF TGTGCCAGCAGCGATGGCCGGGACAACAGATACGAGCAGTACTTC
TRBJ1-2 TRBV28 - - CATTFDGDTANYGYTF TGTGCCACTACCTTTGACGGGGACACCGCTAACTATGGCTACACCTTC
TRBJ1-3 TRBV10-3 - - CAISPTVQIGNTIYF TGTGCCATCAGTCCTACCGTGCAGATAGGAAACACCATATATTTT
TRBJ2-3 TRBV7-3 - TRBD2 CASSHGGGDTQYF TGTGCCAGCAGCCATGGCGGGGGAGATACGCAGTATTTT
TRBJ1-5 TRBV19 - - CASSIVGAAGGAQHF TGTGCCAGTAGTATAGTAGGGGCCGCCGGAGGGGCCCAGCATTTT
TRBJ2-7 TRBV5-6 - TRBD2 CASSLAGRGIIDEQYF TGTGCCAGCAGCTTGGCCGGGAGGGGGATTATCGACGAGCAGTACTTC
TRBJ2-3 TRBV7-2 - - CASSLIVSSIGDTQYF TGTGCCAGCAGCTTAATTGTCTCTTCCATAGGAGATACGCAGTATTTT
TRBJ2-7 TRBV19 - - CASSMGNEQYF TGTGCCAGTAGTATGGGAAACGAGCAGTACTTC
TRBJ2-7 TRBV10-2 - - CASSEGVYEQYF TGCGCCAGCAGTGAGGGGGTCTACGAGCAGTACTTC
TRBJ2-7 TRBV9 once TRBD2 CASSLSKGGGSYEQYF TGTGCCAGCAGCCTTTCCAAGGGCGGGGGGTCCTACGAGCAGTACTTC
TRBJ2-3 TRBV11-1 - TRBD2 CASSSTSGYTDTQYF TGTGCCAGCAGCTCGACTAGCGGCTACACAGATACGCAGTATTTT
TRBJ2-1 TRBV10-1 - - CASSEDNYEQFF TGCGCCAGCAGTGAGGACAACTATGAGCAGTTCTTC
TRBJ1-6 TRBV6-5 once TRBD1 CASSGQGTGSPLHF TGTGCCAGCAGTGGACAGGGAACCGGGTCACCCCTCCACTTT
TRBJ2-7 TRBV6-1 - - CASSETVSYEQYF TGTGCCAGCAGTGAAACAGTCTCCTACGAGCAGTACTTC
TRBJ1-2 TRBV29-1 - TRBD1 CSVDSGTGIFGGYTF TGCAGCGTAGATTCCGGGACAGGGATTTTCGGGGGCTACACCTTC
TRBJ2-1 TRBV7-9 - TRBD2 CASSMAGGPNEQFF TGTGCCAGCAGCATGGCGGGGGGGCCGAATGAGCAGTTCTTC
TRBJ2-7 TRBV7-9 - - CASSLTQAIGGNEQYF TGTGCCAGCAGCCTCACCCAGGCTATCGGGGGAAACGAGCAGTACTTC
TRBJ2-7 TRBV19 - - CASSGTSLEQYF TGTGCCAGTAGTGGAACTAGTCTCGAGCAGTACTTC
TRBJ2-5 TRBV7-9 - - CASSLALAYTQETQYF TGTGCCAGCAGCTTAGCGCTAGCGTATACCCAAGAGACCCAGTACTTC
TRBJ2-3 TRBV9 - TRBD1 CASSVRGLDTDTQYF TGTGCCAGCAGTGTTAGGGGGCTTGACACAGATACGCAGTATTTT
TRBJ2-1 TRBV27 - TRBD2 CASRLAGGGNEQFF TGTGCCAGCAGACTAGCGGGGGGTGGTAATGAGCAGTTCTTC
TRBJ1-1 TRBV4-1 - - CASSPSGTTEAFF TGCGCCAGCAGCCCTTCAGGGACCACTGAAGCTTTCTTT